A single sample gave rise to the 20 T cell receptor beta chains below, sequenced in a study of cytotoxic CD8 clonotypes in ibrutinib-treated CLL. TCRdb's table, derived via immunoSEQ multiplex PCR, lists solely in-frame clones and lacks some. The table includes 40,000 or so clones, around 70% detected once. This sample comprised PBMCs, obtained at disease progression, from a patient treated with ibrutinib. These receptors came from a human donor with chronic lymphocytic leukemia.

The gene calls are TRBV5-1 and TRBJ1-4; TRBD1 agrees at 9 bases. From germline, CDR1 is SGHRS and CDR2 YFSETQ. CDR3 length: 15 residues. J gave up 3 bases and V 0 bases, and 0 bases lay outside the gene matches. The CDR3 sequence: CASSLGQGANEKLFF. The CDR3 nucleotides are TGCGCCAGCAGCTTGGGACAGGGGGCTAATGAAAAACTGTTTTTT.

The chain joins TRBV6-1 to TRBJ2-3; D possibly corresponds to TRBD2 (6 bases). Germline CDR1 is MNHNS and CDR2 is SASEGT. CDR3 length: 15 amino acids. The ends were cut back, 3 bases at V and 0 bases at J, with 10 bases in the middle. The chain's CDR3 is CASSEEAGSTDTQYF. The CDR3 DNA follows: TGTGCCAGCAGTGAGGAAGCGGGTAGCACAGATACGCAGTATTTT.

By sample share, this clone is medium-sized. V and J are TRBV29-1 and TRBJ1-2; D gene ambiguous. Germline V gene sequence: CDR1 SQVTM, CDR2 ANQGSEA. Trimming took off 6 bases at V and 3 bases at J, with 8 bases between the two ends. This CDR3 is built from 11 residues. The CDR3 region is CSVRLDYGYTF. CDR3 nucleotide sequence: TGCAGCGTCCGACTCGACTATGGCTACACCTTC.

The V gene is TRBV28, the J gene TRBJ2-5; TRBD1 or TRBD2 may be the D gene (6 bases each). Germline assignment: CDR1 MDHEN and CDR2 SYDVKM. This CDR3 region has 13 residues. The V and J ends lost 5 bases and 3 bases respectively, with 10 bases between them. CDR3 residues: CASSVGGKETQYF. The CDR3 DNA reads as TGTGCCAGCAGTGTAGGGGGGAAAGAGACCCAGTACTTC.

The rearrangement joins TRBV7-8 to TRBJ1-3, with TRBD1 matching 10 bases. CDR1 and CDR2 from the germline V gene are SGHVS and FQNEAQ. The CDR3 spans 15 residues. V shed 4 bases, J shed 4 bases, and the junction held 4 bases outside the gene matches. The DNA of the CDR3 is TGTGCCAGCAGCTCGCGGACAGGGGGGGGAAACACCATATATTTT. It encodes CASSSRTGGGNTIYF. Looking up the rest from reference TRBV7-8 and TRBJ1-3 gives the full variable domain: GAGVSQSPRYKVAKRGQDVALRCDPISGHVSLFWYQQALGQGPEFLTYFQNEAQLDKSGLPSDRFFAERPEGSVSTLKIQRTQQEDSAVYLCASSSRTGGGNTIYFGEGSWLTVV.

CDR3 DNA: TGTGCCAGCAGTCTTCCAGGGTCTAACTATGGCTACACCTTC. This translates into CASSLPGSNYGYTF. The gene calls are TRBV28 and TRBJ1-2, with a tentative D call TRBD1 (5 bases). V dropped 5 bases and J dropped 0 bases, with 10 bases sitting between them. The CDR3 is 14 residues long. CDR1 is MDHEN, CDR2 SYDVKM, per germline.

CDR3 nucleotide sequence: TGTGCCACGAGGGTGGGAGACACCGGGGAGCTGTTTTTT. It translates to CATRVGDTGELFF. The chain is built from TRBV11-3 and TRBJ2-2; maybe TRBD2 (5 bases). The CDR3 is 13 amino acids. The germline V gene has CDR1 SGHNT and CDR2 YENEEA. V was trimmed by 10 bases and J by 3 bases, leaving 12 bases between them.

This clone showed up just once. The rearrangement joins TRBV14 to TRBJ1-1; D unclear. Per the germline V gene, CDR1 is SGHDN and CDR2 is FVKESK. V dropped 4 bases and J dropped 4 bases, with 16 bases sitting between them. This CDR3 region has 15 residues. This chain's CDR3 is CASSPLRYPPTEAFF. DNA for the CDR3: TGTGCCAGCAGCCCCCTCCGGTATCCCCCCACTGAAGCTTTCTTT.

The chain couples TRBV6-4 to TRBJ2-2; D unclear. Looked up from germline, CDR1 is MRHNA and CDR2 is SNTAGT. With 6 bases removed from V and 6 bases from J, the gap between germline ends came to 11 bases. The CDR3 is 13 amino acids. CDR3 in DNA: TGTGCCAGCAGCTCGACATTTGCCGGGGAGCTGTTTTTT. It is translated as CASSSTFAGELFF.

Only a few counts were recorded for this clone. V usage is TRBV6-4 and J usage is TRBJ2-2, with D possibly being TRBD1 (6 bases). Germline V gene sequence: CDR1 MRHNA, CDR2 SNTAGT. The CDR3 runs 16 residues. The ends were cut back, 1 base at V and 3 bases at J, with 12 bases in the middle. CDR3 nucleotide sequence: TGTGCCAGCAGTGACTTCCCCGGGACACACACCGGGGAGCTGTTTTTT. Translating gives CASSDFPGTHTGELFF.

This chain joins TRBV15 and TRBJ2-1, with 10 bases matching TRBD2. Losses at the gene ends were 3 bases for V and 10 bases for J; bases not matched to a gene: 18. The CDR3 consists of 18 residues. Germline V lookup: CDR1 LNHNV, CDR2 YYDKDF (reference sequence). CDR3 bases: TGTGCCACCAGCAGGGTAGAATGGGCTAGCGGGAGAATTCGCGAGCAGTTCTTC. Protein product: CATSRVEWASGRIREQFF. The entire variable domain, with the rest obtained from reference TRBV15 and TRBJ2-1, is as follows: DAMVIQNPRYQVTQFGKPVTLSCSQTLNHNVMYWYQQKSSQAPKLLFHYYDKDFNNEADTPDNFQSRRPNTSFCFLDIRSPGLGDTAMYLCATSRVEWASGRIREQFFGPGTRLTVL.

This rearrangement joins TRBV9 to TRBJ2-3; either TRBD1 or TRBD2 may supply D (5 bases each). Germline assignment: CDR1 SGDLS and CDR2 YYNGEE. V lost 0 bases to trimming and J lost 0 bases, with 8 bases between them. The CDR3 covers 15 residues. Here the CDR3 DNA reads TGTGCCAGCAGCGTAGGAGGGGACAGCACAGATACGCAGTATTTT. Translation gives CASSVGGDSTDTQYF.

The V gene is TRBV5-1, the J gene TRBJ2-1; tentatively, D is TRBD1 (6 bases). Trimming left V 0 bases short and J 0 bases short, with 10 bases between. The germline CDR1 and CDR2 sequences are SGHRS and YFSETQ. The CDR3 consists of 16 residues. In DNA, the CDR3 is TGCGCCAGCAGCTTGGATCAGGGGCTCTCCTACAATGAGCAGTTCTTC. Residues: CASSLDQGLSYNEQFF.

The chain links TRBV2 to TRBJ2-7; D is perhaps TRBD1 (5 bases). CDR3 length equals 16 residues. Germline-derived CDR1 and CDR2 are SNHLY and FYNNEI. V lost 2 bases to trimming and J lost 0 bases, with 14 bases between them. The CDR3 spells CASSEPPLGPSYEQYF. The CDR3 DNA follows: TGTGCCAGCAGTGAACCCCCCTTGGGGCCCTCCTACGAGCAGTACTTC.

This sequence joins TRBV5-1 and TRBJ1-1; maybe TRBD1 (5 bases). CDR3 length: 13 amino acids. V was pared by 3 bases and J by 7 bases, with 13 bases between. Germline V gives CDR1 SGHRS, CDR2 YFSETQ. CDR3 coding DNA: TGCGCCAGCAGCTGGGACGGAACCTTTGAAGCTTTCTTT. It specifies CASSWDGTFEAFF.

The V call is TRBV11-2, the J call TRBJ2-5; 11 bases align to TRBD2. Unmatched junction bases numbered 15, after V lost 5 bases and J lost 4 bases. This CDR3 spans 18 amino acids. Germline V gene lookup returns CDR1 SGHAT and CDR2 FQNNGV. The CDR3: CASSAGERLAGYVETQYF. The CDR3 region has the DNA TGTGCCAGCAGCGCAGGTGAAAGACTAGCGGGATATGTAGAGACCCAGTACTTC.

This clone counts as medium-sized (0.01 to 0.1%). This chain connects TRBV7-9 to TRBJ2-1; D is possibly TRBD1 or TRBD2 (6 bases each). Trimming took 3 bases from V and 9 from J, leaving 12 bases between them. CDR1 is SEHNR, CDR2 FQNEAQ, per germline (reference sequence). This CDR3 comprises 13 residues. CDR3 loop: CASSLGGQVEQFF. In DNA, the CDR3 is TGTGCCAGCAGCTTGGGGGGCCAGGTTGAGCAGTTCTTC.

This clone was counted between two and nine times. This chain connects TRBV5-8 to TRBJ1-1; D is undetermined. Germline-derived CDR1 and CDR2 are SGHTS and YDEGEE. V was shortened by 4 bases and J by 4 bases, with 17 bases between the two germline ends. The CDR3 is made up of 15 amino acids. The CDR3 nucleotides are TGTGCCAGCAGCACCCGGACGGTCGTTGGCACTGAAGCTTTCTTT. Its translation: CASSTRTVVGTEAFF. The variable domain in full, with the rest retrieved from reference TRBV5-8 and TRBJ1-1, is EAGVTQSPTHLIKTRGQQATLRCSPISGHTSVYWYQQALGLGLQFLLWYDEGEERNRGNFPPRFSGRQFPNYSSELNVNALELEDSALYLCASSTRTVVGTEAFFGQGTRLTVV.

The rearrangement joins TRBV10-3 to TRBJ1-2; weak D call: TRBD1 (6 bases). V lost 2 bases to trimming and J lost 5 bases, with 15 bases between them. CDR1 is ENHRY and CDR2 is SYGVKD in the germline V gene. CDR3 length: 15 amino acids. Written as DNA, the CDR3 is TGTGCCATCAGTGAGCAAACGACAGGCCCGTATGGCTACACCTTC. This encodes CAISEQTTGPYGYTF.

The chain uses TRBV5-6 and TRBJ2-7, with a weak D call TRBD2 (7 bases). Trimming shortened V by 4 bases and J by 7 bases, and 24 bases separated the two germline ends. This CDR3 contains 16 residues. The germline CDR1 and CDR2 sequences are SGHDT and YYEEEE. This CDR3 reads CASSDTPGGVTGEQYF. CDR3 DNA sequence: TGTGCCAGCAGCGATACCCCGGGGGGCGTAACGGGGGAGCAGTACTTC.